Listed here are 20 T cell receptor beta chains from one sample, sequenced in a study of a mutant IDH1 vaccine in newly diagnosed glioma. Libraries were prepared by immunoSEQ multiplex PCR; TCRdb keeps only in-frame clonotypes and omits some of them. The top ten clones hold 7% to 8% of a sample with tens of thousands of clones, about four fifths of them seen once. Specified time point: baseline, week 1 (first vaccination visit). The treatment is: pre-vaccination baseline after standard-of-care therapy. The source material was PBMCs, sampled from a glioma patient treated with radiotherapy, temozolomide or both. The source is a woman aged 50 to 60 with glioma.

The rearrangement uses TRBV19 and TRBJ1-2, with D perhaps TRBD1 (5 bases). This CDR3 has 13 amino acids. Per the germline V gene, CDR1 is LNHDA and CDR2 is SQIVND (reference sequence). V was pared by 10 bases and J by 2 bases, with 14 bases between. CDR3 in amino acids: CATQVTANYGYTF. For the CDR3, the DNA is TGTGCCACTCAAGTGACAGCGAACTATGGCTACACCTTC. Variable domain in full (rest from reference TRBV19 and TRBJ1-2): DGGITQSPKYLFRKEGQNVTLSCEQNLNHDAMYWYRQDPGQGLRLIYYSQIVNDFQKGDIAEGYSVSREKKESFPLTVTSAQKNPTAFYLCATQVTANYGYTFGSGTRLTVV.

The rearrangement links TRBV6-1 to TRBJ2-1, with 9 positions matching TRBD2. From germline, CDR1 is MNHNS and CDR2 SASEGT. The CDR3 is made up of 14 amino acids. Trimming took 5 bases from V and 3 from J; bases not matched to a gene: 2. For the CDR3, the DNA is TGTGCCAGCAGTTCTAGCGGGGACTACAATGAGCAGTTCTTC. Its protein is CASSSSGDYNEQFF.

V usage is TRBV9 and J usage is TRBJ2-1; D unclear. The CDR3 is 15 residues long. Trimming removed 2 bases at V and 6 bases at J, with 15 bases between. CDR1 and CDR2 (germline): SGDLS, YYNGEE. CDR3 region: CASSVLDTLANEQFF. The DNA of the CDR3 is TGTGCCAGCAGCGTTCTAGATACTCTCGCCAATGAGCAGTTCTTC.

This clone appeared a few times. The rearrangement links TRBV19 to TRBJ1-2; 8 nucleotides line up with TRBD1. Germline CDR1 LNHDA, CDR2 SQIVND (reference sequence). The CDR3 spans 14 residues. V shed 9 bases, J shed 7 bases, and the junction held 13 bases outside the gene matches. CDR3 nucleotide sequence: TGTGCCAGCCTCCGGGACAGGAGACTAGGTGGCTACACCTTC. Protein sequence: CASLRDRRLGGYTF. The whole variable domain, filled in from reference TRBV19 and TRBJ1-2, reads DGGITQSPKYLFRKEGQNVTLSCEQNLNHDAMYWYRQDPGQGLRLIYYSQIVNDFQKGDIAEGYSVSREKKESFPLTVTSAQKNPTAFYLCASLRDRRLGGYTFGSGTRLTVV.

V is TRBV5-1 and J is TRBJ1-3; maybe TRBD1 (6 bases). Trimming removed 10 bases at V and 3 bases at J, with 20 bases between. The CDR3 runs to 15 residues. CDR1 SGHRS and CDR2 YFSETQ come from the germline V gene. For the CDR3, the DNA is TGCGCCGCAATTGACAGGTCCCCGGGTGGAAACACCATATATTTT. Translating gives CAAIDRSPGGNTIYF.

The J gene is TRBJ2-5, the V gene TRBV7-8, with D possibly being TRBD1 (5 bases). The CDR3 extends over 15 amino acids. Looked up from germline, CDR1 is SGHVS and CDR2 is FQNEAQ. Trimming left V 0 bases short and J 2 bases short, with 10 bases between. This chain's CDR3 is CASSLAGPIQETQYF. The CDR3 DNA is TGTGCCAGCAGCTTAGCGGGGCCGATACAAGAGACCCAGTACTTC.

V gene TRBV5-6 combines with J gene TRBJ1-1, with 7 bases lining up with TRBD1. This CDR3 has 16 amino acids. Germline V gives CDR1 SGHDT, CDR2 YYEEEE. Trimming took 0 bases from V and 2 from J; bases not matched to a gene: 7. The chain's CDR3 is CASSLVQGTANTEAFF. In DNA, the CDR3 is TGTGCCAGCAGCTTGGTCCAAGGGACAGCTAACACTGAAGCTTTCTTT.

J is TRBJ2-2 and V is TRBV4-1; TRBD2 matches at 8 bases. V was clipped by 6 bases and J by 4 bases; unmatched bases: 13. This CDR3 spans 17 amino acids. Germline assignment: CDR1 MGHRA and CDR2 YSYEKL. CDR3 nucleotide sequence: TGCGCCAGCAGTCCGAGAACGGGACTAGTGATCACCGGGGAGCTGTTTTTT. Amino acid sequence: CASSPRTGLVITGELFF.

The chain employs TRBV6-6 and TRBJ2-7; D unresolved. Deletions cut 0 bases from V and 5 bases from J, with 11 bases between. CDR1 MNHNY and CDR2 SVGAGI come from the germline V gene (reference sequence). There are 14 residues in the CDR3. CDR3 bases: TGTGCCAGCAGTTACTCCTTGGCCCGGGACGAGCAGTACTTC. This translates into CASSYSLARDEQYF.

The J gene is TRBJ1-2, the V gene TRBV6-5, with 7 bases that match TRBD1. Germline CDR1 is MNHEY and CDR2 is SVGAGI. The CDR3 length is 13 residues. V shed 6 bases and J 9 bases; nucleotides not matched to a gene: 10. The CDR3 sequence: CASSRGTVWSYTF. DNA for the CDR3: TGTGCCAGCAGCAGAGGGACAGTCTGGAGCTACACCTTC.

The rearrangement uses TRBV6-6 and TRBJ2-2; maybe TRBD2 (5 bases). Germline CDR1 and CDR2: MNHNY and SVGAGI (reference sequence). V lost 2 bases, J lost 3 bases, and 10 bases lay in between. CDR3 length: 15 amino acids. CDR3 DNA sequence: TGTGCCAGCAGTTACCGGCGGGCGGACACCGGGGAGCTGTTTTTT. The encoded protein is CASSYRRADTGELFF.

The chain employs TRBV29-1 and TRBJ2-3; D gene unclear. Germline loops: CDR1 SQVTM, CDR2 ANQGSEA. The CDR3 is made up of 11 amino acids. Trimming removed 0 bases from V and 5 bases from J, with 3 bases in between. CDR3 DNA sequence: TGCAGCGTTGAAGATGTAGATACGCAGTATTTT. It yields the protein CSVEDVDTQYF.

CDR3 DNA: TGCGCCAGCAGTGAGGTAGGGCCTTACTATGGCTACACCTTC. Residues: CASSEVGPYYGYTF. This chain uses TRBV5-1 with TRBJ1-2; D is unresolved. The CDR3 is 14 amino acids. The V gene's germline CDR1 is SGHRS and CDR2 YFSETQ. The V and J ends lost 5 bases and 3 bases respectively, with 14 bases between them.

The J gene is TRBJ1-1, the V gene TRBV13, with D unresolved. This CDR3 contains 12 residues. Germline V CDR1 and CDR2: PRHDT, FYEKMQ (reference sequence). V gave up 5 bases and J gave up 5 bases, with 9 bases separating them. In DNA, the CDR3 is TGTGCCAGCAGCCCTGACGAGACTGAAGCTTTCTTT. As protein: CASSPDETEAFF.

V usage is TRBV6-1 and J usage is TRBJ1-5; D is perhaps TRBD1 (5 bases). This CDR3 comprises 14 residues. In germline, CDR1 is MNHNS, CDR2 SASEGT. With 8 bases removed from V and 1 base from J, the gap between germline ends came to 12 bases. The CDR3, as DNA: TGTGCCAGCCGCAGGGCCGCCAGCAATCAGCCCCAGCATTTT. This sequence encodes CASRRAASNQPQHF.

This chain connects TRBV6-1 to TRBJ2-7; D unresolved. The germline V gene encodes CDR1 MNHNS and CDR2 SASEGT. Trimming cost V 7 bases and J 3 bases, with 10 bases left between them. This CDR3 comprises 12 residues. CDR3 nucleotides: TGTGCCAGCACCTCCCTTAACTACGAGCAGTACTTC. As protein: CASTSLNYEQYF.

V and J are TRBV5-6 and TRBJ2-7, with D perhaps TRBD1 or TRBD2 (5 bases each). Trimming cost V 5 bases and J 13 bases, with 19 bases left between them. The CDR3 is 12 amino acids. Germline CDR1 SGHDT, CDR2 YYEEEE. In nucleotides, the CDR3 is TGTGCCAGCAGTTTTGGAACAGGAGGACATTACTTC. Its translation: CASSFGTGGHYF.

The V and J genes are TRBV14 and TRBJ1-1; D is undetermined. The CDR3 extends over 14 amino acids. Trimming cost V 3 bases and J 3 bases, with 11 bases left between them. Germline V gene data show CDR1 as SGHDN and CDR2 as FVKESK. The CDR3 is CASSQIHGYTEAFF. In DNA form, the CDR3 reads TGTGCCAGCAGCCAGATTCACGGGTACACTGAAGCTTTCTTT.

V is TRBV22-1 and J is TRBJ1-5; TRBD1 is taken as the D call from the table, unchecked against the DNA. TRBV22-1 is deemed a pseudogene. The CDR3 is made up of 19 amino acids. CDR3 DNA sequence: TGTCCTGGGAGCGATCCGACAGGGGGGAGATCCTATAGCAATCAGCCCCAGCATTTT. Translating it yields CPGSDPTGGRSYSNQPQHF.

This rearrangement joins TRBV13 to TRBJ2-3; D is undetermined. V was trimmed by 5 bases and J by 1 base, leaving 4 bases between them. Germline V gene lookup returns CDR1 PRHDT and CDR2 FYEKMQ (reference sequence). This CDR3 region has 12 residues. This CDR3 reads CASSIRTDTQYF. The CDR3 DNA reads TGTGCCAGCAGCATCCGCACAGATACGCAGTATTTT.